These 28 T cell receptor beta chains were all obtained from the same sample, sequenced in a study of beta chain features in type 1 diabetes. The investigators reverse transcribed all of the isolated RNA, so they sequenced expressed TCRB transcripts. Profiled with immunoSEQ multiplex PCR; TCRdb holds only in-frame clones, not every one. Seen here are about 620,000 clones, 15% to 18% observed once, and the top ten hold about 0.086%. The sample consisted of naive CD4+ T cells from blood. All receptors derive from a man younger than 35 in good health.

This clone was counted only a few times. V usage is TRBV5-4 and J usage is TRBJ2-1, with a weak D call TRBD1 (6 bases). Germline V gene data show CDR1 as SGHNT and CDR2 as YYREEE (reference sequence). V lost 0 bases and J lost 0, with 10 bases in between. This CDR3 has 16 amino acids. CDR3 loop: CASSLGWDNSYNEQFF. CDR3 nucleotide sequence: TGTGCCAGCAGCTTGGGGTGGGACAACTCCTACAATGAGCAGTTCTTC.

This clone was observed a handful of times. V gene TRBV7-2 combines with J gene TRBJ2-2; no clear D. V was pared by 1 base and J by 2 bases, with 11 bases between. This CDR3 region has 16 residues. Germline V gene sequence: CDR1 SGHTA, CDR2 FQGNSA. Here the CDR3 reads CASSLEATRNTGELFF. CDR3 sequence (DNA): TGTGCCAGCAGCTTAGAAGCTACCCGAAACACCGGGGAGCTGTTTTTT.

The chain joins TRBV28 to TRBJ1-1; D might be TRBD1 (5 bases). Trimming cost V 5 bases and J 4 bases, with 14 bases left between them. The length of the CDR3 is 14 residues. Germline lookup yields CDR1 MDHEN and CDR2 SYDVKM. Here the CDR3 reads CASSPGGGITEAFF. CDR3 nucleotides: TGTGCCAGCAGTCCTGGCGGGGGGATCACTGAAGCTTTCTTT. Variable domain in full (rest from reference TRBV28 and TRBJ1-1): DVKVTQSSRYLVKRTGEKVFLECVQDMDHENMFWYRQDPGLGLRLIYFSYDVKMKEKGDIPEGYSVSREKKERFSLILESASTNQTSMYLCASSPGGGITEAFFGQGTRLTVV.

The V and J genes are TRBV4-3 and TRBJ1-1; 9 nucleotides agree with TRBD1. The CDR3 runs 16 residues. Trimming at V came to 2 bases and at J to 1 base, leaving 5 bases not matched to a gene. Per germline, CDR1 LGHNA and CDR2 YSLEER. The CDR3 protein is CASSQKTGGWNTEAFF. In nucleotides, the CDR3 is TGCGCCAGCAGCCAAAAAACAGGGGGCTGGAACACTGAAGCTTTCTTT.

This clone appeared a few times. The genes are TRBV5-6 and TRBJ1-4, with D uncertain. V lost 3 bases and J lost 6, with 12 bases in between. CDR1 and CDR2 (germline): SGHDT, YYEEEE. This CDR3 has 14 amino acids. CDR3 nucleotides: TGTGCCAGCAGCTGGTCGGATAGACATGAAAAACTGTTTTTT. It specifies CASSWSDRHEKLFF. The complete variable domain, with remaining parts taken from reference TRBV5-6 and TRBJ1-4, reads DAGVTQSPTHLIKTRGQQVTLRCSPKSGHDTVSWYQQALGQGPQFIFQYYEEEERQRGNFPDRFSGHQFPNYSSELNVNALLLGDSALYLCASSWSDRHEKLFFGSGTQLSVL.

The chain joins TRBV19 to TRBJ2-7; D possibly corresponds to TRBD1 (6 bases). This CDR3 contains 13 residues. Per germline, CDR1 LNHDA and CDR2 SQIVND (reference sequence). Trimming pared 8 bases from V and 2 bases from J, leaving 13 bases between. CDR3 loop: CASSRDTAYEQYF. The DNA for the CDR3 is TGTGCCAGTTCCCGGGACACAGCCTACGAGCAGTACTTC.

J is TRBJ1-4 and V is TRBV7-9; 7 bases agree with TRBD1. Germline CDR1 and CDR2: SEHNR and FQNEAQ (reference sequence). This CDR3 is 16 amino acids long. V lost 4 bases and J lost 4; bases outside the gene matches: 9. In nucleotides, the CDR3 is TGTGCCAGCAGCTCTCCACGGACAGGATTTAATGAAAAACTGTTTTTT. This encodes CASSSPRTGFNEKLFF.

The chain combines TRBV10-3 with TRBJ2-3; D is undetermined. Germline CDR1 reads ENHRY; CDR2 reads SYGVKD. This CDR3 comprises 15 residues. V lost 0 bases and J lost 0, with 7 bases in between. The CDR3 sequence: CAISESGKSTDTQYF. CDR3 nucleotides: TGTGCCATCAGTGAGTCCGGAAAAAGCACAGATACGCAGTATTTT.

This clone was counted a few times. This chain links TRBV14 with TRBJ2-7; possibly TRBD1 for D (6 bases). CDR1 is SGHDN and CDR2 is FVKESK in the germline V gene. The V gene lost 1 base and the J gene lost 4 bases, with 17 bases spanning the gap. CDR3 length equals 16 residues. The CDR3 DNA reads as TGTGCCAGCAGCCAAGGGATGAGGACAGAACAATACGAGCAGTACTTC. It is translated as CASSQGMRTEQYEQYF.

The J gene is TRBJ1-1, the V gene TRBV6-5, with 7 positions matching TRBD1. The CDR3 spans 16 residues. V shed 0 bases and J 1 base; nucleotides not matched to a gene: 5. Looked up from germline, CDR1 is MNHEY and CDR2 is SVGAGI. CDR3 sequence reads: CASSYSRQGPNTEAFF. CDR3 bases: TGTGCCAGCAGTTACTCCCGACAGGGACCGAACACTGAAGCTTTCTTT.

This clone was found a few times. This chain joins TRBV18 and TRBJ2-1; 10 bases are a match to TRBD1. This CDR3 has 14 amino acids. Germline CDR1 and CDR2: KGHSH and LQKENI. J lost 6 bases, V lost 3 bases, and 2 bases had no gene match. The CDR3 DNA reads as TGTGCCAGCTCACCCGGGACAGGGGCCAATGAGCAGTTCTTC. This gives the protein CASSPGTGANEQFF.

The chain employs TRBV18 and TRBJ2-7; unclear D gene. The V gene lost 2 bases and the J gene lost 0 bases, with 14 bases spanning the gap. The CDR3 has 16 residues. The germline gives CDR1 KGHSH, CDR2 LQKENI. The CDR3 DNA is TGTGCCAGCTCACCAGGCCTGGGTCCGAGCTCCTACGAGCAGTACTTC. This sequence encodes CASSPGLGPSSYEQYF.

The chain joins TRBV18 to TRBJ2-7, with 7 bases lining up with TRBD1. The CDR3 is 12 amino acids. With 5 bases clipped from V and 6 bases from J, the junction kept 4 bases outside the gene matches. Germline CDR1 is KGHSH and CDR2 is LQKENI. The DNA for the CDR3 is TGTGCCAGCTCATCCCGACAGGGCGAGCAGTACTTC. Translated, it gives CASSSRQGEQYF.

The chain couples TRBV7-9 to TRBJ1-3, with 7 bases lining up with TRBD1. This CDR3 comprises 15 residues. Losses at the gene ends were 5 bases for V and 1 base for J; bases not matched to a gene: 5. From germline, CDR1 is SEHNR and CDR2 FQNEAQ (reference sequence). The chain's CDR3 is CASSPDRPSGNTIYF. The CDR3 bases are TGTGCCAGCAGCCCGGACAGGCCGTCTGGAAACACCATATATTTT.

The chain combines TRBV5-6 with TRBJ1-5; D ambiguous. CDR1 is SGHDT and CDR2 is YYEEEE in the germline V gene. V was clipped by 10 bases and J by 2 bases, with 10 bases between them. The CDR3 runs 12 residues. The CDR3 spells CASHRGNQPQHF. The CDR3, as DNA: TGTGCCTCTCACCGGGGCAATCAGCCCCAGCATTTT. Using reference TRBV5-6 and TRBJ1-5 for the parts outside the CDR3, the full variable domain is DAGVTQSPTHLIKTRGQQVTLRCSPKSGHDTVSWYQQALGQGPQFIFQYYEEEERQRGNFPDRFSGHQFPNYSSELNVNALLLGDSALYLCASHRGNQPQHFGDGTRLSIL.

This clone was counted only a few times. The V and J genes are TRBV9 and TRBJ2-3; D remains unclear. CDR1 SGDLS and CDR2 YYNGEE come from the germline V gene. Trimming took off 0 bases at V and 5 bases at J, with 10 bases between the two ends. This CDR3 spans 14 amino acids. The CDR3 bases are TGTGCCAGCAGCGTAGAGGGCGTTGGAGATACGCAGTATTTT. Its translation: CASSVEGVGDTQYF.

Only a few counts were recorded for this clone. This chain links TRBV7-3 with TRBJ1-4; 8 bases fit TRBD1. CDR3 size: 13 residues. V shed 4 bases and J 10 bases; nucleotides not matched to a gene: 5. Germline V gene sequence: CDR1 SGHTA, CDR2 FQGTGA. CDR3 sequence (DNA): TGTGCCAGCAGCTCGGACAGGGATGGAAAACTGTTTTTT. It encodes CASSSDRDGKLFF.

The rearrangement links TRBV11-2 to TRBJ2-1; tentatively, D is TRBD1 or TRBD2 (6 bases each). Germline CDR1 reads SGHAT; CDR2 reads FQNNGV. The CDR3 loop spans 14 amino acids. The ends were cut back, 9 bases at V and 2 bases at J, with 14 bases in the middle. CDR3 DNA sequence: TGTGCCAGTGCCAGGGGCGGGACCTACAATGAGCAGTTCTTC. Its translation: CASARGGTYNEQFF.

The chain joins TRBV30 to TRBJ2-6; D possibly uses TRBD1 or TRBD2 (5 bases each). This CDR3 is 16 amino acids long. Deletions cut 0 bases from V and 0 bases from J, with 9 bases between. The germline V gene encodes CDR1 GTSNPN and CDR2 SVGIG (reference sequence). CDR3 region: CAWSVRGTSGANVLTF. In nucleotides, the CDR3 is TGTGCCTGGAGTGTACGAGGGACCTCTGGGGCCAACGTCCTGACTTTC.

This clone was detected only a few times. The J gene is TRBJ2-5, the V gene TRBV10-3; 12 bases agree with TRBD2. V shed 2 bases, J shed 2 bases, and the junction held 0 bases outside the gene matches. CDR3 length: 15 amino acids. CDR1 and CDR2 from the germline V gene are ENHRY and SYGVKD. CDR3 residues: CAISELAGGQETQYF. The CDR3 DNA sequence: TGTGCCATCAGTGAGCTAGCGGGAGGGCAAGAGACCCAGTACTTC.

This clone showed up just a few times. The chain links TRBV10-3 to TRBJ1-6; 7 bases align to TRBD1. Per germline, CDR1 ENHRY and CDR2 SYGVKD. The CDR3 loop spans 15 amino acids. J lost 7 bases, V lost 4 bases, and 7 bases had no gene match. CDR3 DNA sequence: TGTGCCATCAGTGCCGCTGACAGGGTGAATTCACCCCTCCACTTT. It yields the protein CAISAADRVNSPLHF.

J is TRBJ2-1 and V is TRBV7-2; D possibly corresponds to TRBD1 (5 bases). Germline-derived CDR1 and CDR2 are SGHTA and FQGNSA. Trimming removed 5 bases from V and 7 bases from J, with 9 bases in between. The CDR3 extends over 12 amino acids. The DNA for the CDR3 is TGTGCCAGCAGCGTCCAGGGAAATGAGCAGTTCTTC. This gives the protein CASSVQGNEQFF.

This clone was picked up a small number of times. The chain joins TRBV29-1 to TRBJ2-3; D remains unclear. The V and J ends lost 4 bases and 0 bases respectively, with 8 bases between them. This CDR3 has 13 amino acids. Germline V gene sequence: CDR1 SQVTM, CDR2 ANQGSEA. The CDR3, as DNA: TGCAGCGTTGTAATCAGGAGCACAGATACGCAGTATTTT. Protein product: CSVVIRSTDTQYF.

J is TRBJ2-7 and V is TRBV4-3; 12 bases are a match to TRBD1. The CDR3 covers 16 residues. The V segment lost 4 bases and the J segment 3 bases; nucleotides outside the gene matches: 7. The germline CDR1 and CDR2 sequences are LGHNA and YSLEER. Here the CDR3 reads CASSRMGQGAIYEQYF. CDR3 DNA sequence: TGCGCCAGCAGCCGAATGGGACAGGGGGCTATCTACGAGCAGTACTTC.

This clone showed up just a few times. The chain couples TRBV7-2 to TRBJ2-2; the D is unclear. The ends were cut back, 5 bases at V and 3 bases at J, with 7 bases in the middle. Per the germline V gene, CDR1 is SGHTA and CDR2 is FQGNSA. CDR3 length: 13 amino acids. The CDR3 reads CASSLGYTGELFF. In DNA, the CDR3 is TGTGCCAGCAGCCTTGGATACACCGGGGAGCTGTTTTTT.

The CDR3: CASSLGTENYGYTF. The CDR3 region has the DNA TGTGCCAGCAGCTTGGGCACGGAAAACTATGGCTACACCTTC. This sequence joins TRBV5-6 and TRBJ1-2; D gene uncertain. Germline CDR1 SGHDT, CDR2 YYEEEE. The CDR3 sequence is 14 residues long. V shed 0 bases and J shed 2 bases, with 8 bases lying between them. Filled out from reference TRBV5-6 and TRBJ1-2, the complete variable domain reads DAGVTQSPTHLIKTRGQQVTLRCSPKSGHDTVSWYQQALGQGPQFIFQYYEEEERQRGNFPDRFSGHQFPNYSSELNVNALLLGDSALYLCASSLGTENYGYTFGSGTRLTVV.

This clone was detected only a few times. The rearrangement uses TRBV5-4 and TRBJ1-3; 7 positions match TRBD1. In germline, CDR1 is SGHNT, CDR2 YYREEE (reference sequence). CDR3 size: 14 residues. The junction had 7 bases not matched to a gene; V was cut back by 2 bases and J by 8 bases. As DNA, the CDR3 is TGTGCCAGCAGCTTAAAGGGGGCTTGGGACACCATATATTTT. This sequence encodes CASSLKGAWDTIYF.

The V and J genes are TRBV5-1 and TRBJ2-5; possibly TRBD1 for D (5 bases). The CDR3 length is 15 residues. V lost 0 bases and J 4 bases, leaving 13 bases between the germline ends. Germline CDR1 is SGHRS and CDR2 is YFSETQ. The CDR3 here is CASSLAGDGAETQYF. The CDR3 coding sequence is TGCGCCAGCAGCTTGGCTGGGGATGGGGCAGAGACCCAGTACTTC.